The sample holds many counts of the clone carrying this T cell receptor beta chain. The antigen is not known. This specimen comes from a study of read filtering for tumor transcriptome and immune sequencing. Study summary: DNase treatment preceded whole-transcriptome library preparation. Overall study results and limits: IR-seq captured clonotypes deeper and more reliably than RNA-seq.

From about 400 ng of RNA, a library with molecular barcoded alpha/delta and beta/gamma adaptors was made. Each CDR3 protein is one row after TCRdb ran MiXCR on the reads. The data contain about 62,000 distinct CDR3 sequences, roughly 20% of them seen just once; the ten biggest clones take up approximately 10%. Germline V gene data show CDR1 as SGHVS and CDR2 as FQNEAQ. V was shortened by 2 bases and J by 5 bases, with 10 bases between the two germline ends. The CDR3 contains 14 residues. Input material: a population of CD138-negative cells sorted from bone marrow. This clonotype was obtained from a donor at least 40 years old with multiple myeloma. The genes are TRBV7-8 and TRBJ1-5, with a possible D match to TRBD1 (5 bases). The CDR3 DNA sequence: TGTGCCAGCAGCTTAAGACAGAACGATCAGCCCCAGCATTTT. Translating gives CASSLRQNDQPQHF.